Presented here are 15 T cell receptor beta chains from one specimen sequenced in a study of blood T cell repertoires in COVID-19. Assay: immunoSEQ multiplex PCR; the TCRdb copy retains only in-frame clones and omits some. Here the sample spans tens of thousands of clones, about 86% being singletons. The sample comprised peripheral blood. The receptors derive from a woman aged 55-75 years with acute or convalescent COVID-19.

The chain carries TRBV7-2 and TRBJ1-1; 8 nucleotides line up with TRBD1. Trimming took 5 bases from V and 5 from J; bases not matched to a gene: 4. The CDR3 spans 13 residues. CDR1 is SGHTA, CDR2 FQGNSA, per germline. The CDR3 is CASSSRQGTEAFF. The DNA for the CDR3 is TGTGCCAGCAGCAGCCGACAGGGGACTGAAGCTTTCTTT.

This chain links TRBV19 with TRBJ1-4; TRBD1 aligns across 8 bases. The V and J ends lost 3 bases and 5 bases, in that order; junction bases with no gene match: 8. Germline V gene lookup returns CDR1 LNHDA and CDR2 SQIVND (reference sequence). The CDR3 consists of 16 residues. This CDR3 reads CASSIARQGPNEKLFF. The CDR3 nucleotides read TGTGCCAGTAGTATCGCGAGACAGGGGCCCAATGAAAAACTGTTTTTT.

The V call is TRBV27, the J call TRBJ1-2, with 7 bases that match TRBD1. V lost 8 bases and J lost 1; bases outside the gene matches: 13. The length of the CDR3 is 16 residues. Germline V gives CDR1 MNHEY, CDR2 SMNVEV (reference sequence). The CDR3 nucleotides read TGTGCCAGCGCCAAAGCCGGGACAGAATTTAACTATGGCTACACCTTC. Translated, it gives CASAKAGTEFNYGYTF.

CDR3 amino acids: CASSSQGVNQPQHF. As DNA, the CDR3 is TGTGCCAGCAGCTCACAGGGGGTAAACCAGCCCCAGCATTTT. The V call is TRBV7-9, the J call TRBJ1-5, with 8 bases fitting TRBD1. The germline CDR1 and CDR2 sequences are SEHNR and FQNEAQ (reference sequence). CDR3 size: 14 residues. Trimming at V came to 4 bases and at J to 7 bases, leaving 6 bases not matched to a gene.

This chain links TRBV18 with TRBJ1-5, with TRBD1 identical over 8 bases. This CDR3 has 16 residues. Germline V gene lookup returns CDR1 KGHSH and CDR2 LQKENI. V lost 3 bases and J lost 6; bases outside the gene matches: 10. The DNA for the CDR3 is TGTGCCAGCTCACCGGGGAACAGGGGGTCCGGTCAGCCCCAGCATTTT. This sequence encodes CASSPGNRGSGQPQHF.

The chain links TRBV6-5 to TRBJ2-7, with 11 bases identical to TRBD1. The CDR3 contains 14 residues. CDR1 is MNHEY and CDR2 is SVGAGI in the germline V gene. V lost 7 bases and J lost 3; bases outside the gene matches: 5. This CDR3 reads CASKRDRGGYEQYF. Written as DNA, the CDR3 is TGTGCCAGCAAAAGGGACAGGGGGGGCTACGAGCAGTACTTC.

The gene calls are TRBV19 and TRBJ1-2, with D perhaps matching TRBD1 (6 bases). CDR1 and CDR2 from the germline V gene are LNHDA and SQIVND (reference sequence). There are 13 residues in the CDR3. The V end was cut by 3 bases, the J end by 8 bases, with 13 bases between. In DNA, the CDR3 is TGTGCCAGTAGTATGGGGGCGACTGGAGGCTACACCTTC. It specifies CASSMGATGGYTF.

This clone has just one count. The chain is built from TRBV28 and TRBJ1-2; 8 bases are shared with TRBD1. CDR3 length equals 15 residues. Germline V gives CDR1 MDHEN, CDR2 SYDVKM. V lost 2 bases, J lost 8 bases, and 10 bases stayed unmatched. For the CDR3, the DNA is TGTGCCAGCAGTTTAGGGACAGGACTGGTTTACGGCTACACCTTC. This gives the protein CASSLGTGLVYGYTF.

This chain joins TRBV7-2 and TRBJ2-7; 8 nucleotides align to TRBD2. V trimming: 1 base; J trimming: 6 bases; junction bases outside the gene matches: 5. This CDR3 contains 14 residues. The V gene's germline CDR1 is SGHTA and CDR2 FQGNSA. CDR3 region: CASSLVGTSGEQYF. DNA for the CDR3: TGTGCCAGCAGCTTAGTAGGGACTAGTGGCGAGCAGTACTTC.

The rearrangement links TRBV5-1 to TRBJ2-3, with 13 bases aligning to TRBD2. This CDR3 spans 15 amino acids. CDR1 is SGHRS and CDR2 is YFSETQ in the germline V gene. The trim removed 8 bases at V and 2 bases at J, leaving 5 bases unmatched. As DNA, the CDR3 is TGCGCCAGTGGACTAGCGGGGGTAAACACAGATACGCAGTATTTT. Protein product: CASGLAGVNTDTQYF.

The chain is built from TRBV28 and TRBJ1-2; the D gene is possibly TRBD1 (6 bases). The CDR3 contains 13 residues. V dropped 5 bases and J dropped 4 bases, with 11 bases sitting between them. From germline, CDR1 is MDHEN and CDR2 SYDVKM. The CDR3 is CASSPLTGYGYTF. In DNA form, the CDR3 reads TGTGCCAGCAGTCCCCTGACAGGCTATGGCTACACCTTC.

This chain links TRBV28 with TRBJ2-1, with 7 positions matching TRBD2. Per the germline V gene, CDR1 is MDHEN and CDR2 is SYDVKM. The CDR3 has 16 amino acids. Germline trimming cut 6 bases from V and 9 bases from J; bases unmatched to any gene: 17. As DNA, the CDR3 is TGTGCCAGCAGGATGGATTACGGGGGGTTAAAGGGTGAGCAGTTCTTC. It yields the protein CASRMDYGGLKGEQFF.

The V gene is TRBV11-3, the J gene TRBJ2-1; TRBD1 aligns across 7 bases. CDR1 and CDR2 (germline): SGHNT, YENEEA. The CDR3 length is 13 residues. Losses at the gene ends were 4 bases for V and 7 bases for J; bases not matched to a gene: 4. The CDR3 here is CASSYSRGNEQFF. CDR3 bases: TGTGCCAGCAGCTACAGCAGGGGGAATGAGCAGTTCTTC.

In its sample, this clone was seen once. V and J are TRBV2 and TRBJ1-2; 8 nucleotides match TRBD1. The CDR3 sequence is 15 residues long. Germline V gene sequence: CDR1 SNHLY, CDR2 FYNNEI. V was clipped by 6 bases and J by 4 bases; unmatched bases: 10. The CDR3, as DNA: TGTGCCAGCAGCCCCCAACGACAGGGGTCCTATGGCTACACCTTC. Translated: CASSPQRQGSYGYTF.

The J gene is TRBJ2-7, the V gene TRBV30, with 12 bases identical to TRBD2. Germline V CDR1 and CDR2: GTSNPN, SVGIG (reference sequence). The CDR3 has 15 residues. V lost 0 bases to trimming and J lost 3 bases; unmatched junction nucleotides: 3. The CDR3 DNA is TGTGCCTGGAGTGTCACTAGCGGGAGGCTCTACGAGCAGTACTTC. Translating it yields CAWSVTSGRLYEQYF.